A selection of T cell receptor beta chains follows, all from one sample in a study of radiation and T cells in renal cell carcinoma. The protocol was immunoSEQ multiplex PCR, while the TCRdb copy is restricted to in-frame clones and leaves out a portion. The sample has tens of thousands of clones, 75% to 85% seen once. The specimen was blood, collected from a patient whose treatment included radiotherapy and nephrectomy. The receptors were gathered from a woman between 65 and 79 years old with renal cell carcinoma. Both conserved end residues are part of each CDR3. The D gene is left open where the match is weak. Size tells how often a clone was seen (once, few, many) or the class of an expanded clone, and some rows leave it out.

TRBJ1-6 | TRBV12-5 | few | - | TGTGCTAGTGGTTTGTTGGGACACCTCTATAATTCACCCCTCCACTTT | CASGLLGHLYNSPLHF
TRBJ1-1 | TRBV7-6 | - | - | TGTGCCAGCAGCCCCCCGACAGGTCTGAACACTGAAGCTTTCTTT | CASSPPTGLNTEAFF
TRBJ1-2 | TRBV7-9 | - | TRBD1 | TGTGCCAGCAGCCCCTTACAGGGGCCTGCTAGGGGCTACACCTTC | CASSPLQGPARGYTF
TRBJ1-5 | TRBV6-4 | - | - | TGTGCCAGCAGTGAAGGGAGGAACCAGCCCCAGCATTTT | CASSEGRNQPQHF
TRBJ2-7 | TRBV27 | - | - | TGTGCCAGCAGCGACTCACCGGCCTACGAGCAGTACTTC | CASSDSPAYEQYF
TRBJ2-4 | TRBV5-4 | - | - | TGTGCCAGCAGCACCCGGCCGGGTGCGGGGATAAAAGCGGCCATTCAGTACTTC | CASSTRPGAGIKAAIQYF
TRBJ2-7 | TRBV7-9 | few | - | TGTGCCAGCAGCGAGACCGACGGATCCTACGAGCAGTACTTC | CASSETDGSYEQYF
TRBJ1-1 | TRBV5-1 | - | TRBD1 | TGCGCCAGCAGCCCGGACAGGGGGAACACTGAAGCTTTCTTT | CASSPDRGNTEAFF
TRBJ2-4 | TRBV7-9 | once | - | TGTGCCAGCAGCTTAGTCGGGAAACTAGCCAAAAACATTCAGTACTTC | CASSLVGKLAKNIQYF
TRBJ2-1 | TRBV7-3 | - | - | TGTGCCAGCAGCTTTAATTCGGGAAATGAGCAGTTCTTC | CASSFNSGNEQFF
TRBJ2-7 | TRBV19 | - | TRBD2 | TGTGCCAGTAGTCACCCAGGCGGGAGAGGGACTTACGAGCAGTACTTC | CASSHPGGRGTYEQYF
TRBJ2-2 | TRBV2 | - | - | TGTGCCAGCAGTGGGACCGGGGCGGGGGAGCTGTTTTTT | CASSGTGAGELFF
TRBJ2-5 | TRBV5-1 | once | TRBD1 | TGCGCCAGCAGCGATGACAGGGAAGAGACCCAGTACTTC | CASSDDREETQYF
TRBJ2-2 | TRBV6-5 | - | TRBD1 | TGTGCCAGCAGGCCCGGGACAGGGATCACCGGGGAGCTGTTTTTT | CASRPGTGITGELFF
TRBJ2-7 | TRBV5-1 | - | - | TGCGCCAGCAGCTTGGGGCCGGGGGACGAGCAGTACTTC | CASSLGPGDEQYF
TRBJ2-2 | TRBV5-1 | - | TRBD1 | TGCGCCAGCAGCCAAAAACAGGGGACCGGGGAGCTGTTTTTT | CASSQKQGTGELFF
TRBJ2-5 | TRBV2 | - | - | TGTGCCAGCAGTGGACAGGTGAGGGAGACCCAGTACTTC | CASSGQVRETQYF
TRBJ2-2 | TRBV7-9 | - | - | TGTGCCAGCAGCACCGGGACGGCGTTCGGGGAGCTGTTTTTT | CASSTGTAFGELFF
TRBJ1-5 | TRBV10-3 | - | TRBD1 | TGTGCCATCAGTGAGCGAGGACAGGGGTGGCAGCCCCAGCATTTT | CAISERGQGWQPQHF
TRBJ1-4 | TRBV7-9 | - | - | TGTGCCAGCAGCTCAGGCCTGGGAGAAAAACTGTTTTTT | CASSSGLGEKLFF
TRBJ2-5 | TRBV5-1 | - | TRBD1 | TGCGCCAGCAGTCGGACAGGGGGTTGGGAGACCCAGTACTTC | CASSRTGGWETQYF
TRBJ1-2 | TRBV7-2 | once | - | TGTGCCAGCAGCTTAGTGGTCGCAGGGGACTATGGCTACACCTTC | CASSLVVAGDYGYTF
TRBJ1-3 | TRBV19 | many | - | TGTGCCAGTAGCCTTTATGGGGGTTCTGGAAACACCATATATTTT | CASSLYGGSGNTIYF
TRBJ1-2 | TRBV9 | - | - | TGTGCCAGCAGCGCTAACGGGGGTCTCTATGGCTACACCTTC | CASSANGGLYGYTF
TRBJ2-5 | TRBV28 | - | - | TGTGCCAGCAGCCACAGGGAAAGCCAAGAGACCCAGTACTTC | CASSHRESQETQYF
TRBJ2-3 | TRBV5-5 | - | - | TGTGCCAGCAGCTTGGGGGGACCGTCAGATACGCAGTATTTT | CASSLGGPSDTQYF
TRBJ1-2 | TRBV6-5 | - | TRBD1 | TGTGCCAGCAGTTACTCCGAGGGGGCTGGCTATGGCTACACCTTC | CASSYSEGAGYGYTF
TRBJ2-2 | TRBV6-5 | once | - | TGTGCCAGCAGACGACAGGGAGGAGTTGTCGGGGAGCTGTTTTTT | CASRRQGGVVGELFF
TRBJ1-1 | TRBV7-3 | - | - | TGTGCCAGCAGCTTAACCGTAGGGTTTAGGGGCACTGAAGCTTTCTTT | CASSLTVGFRGTEAFF